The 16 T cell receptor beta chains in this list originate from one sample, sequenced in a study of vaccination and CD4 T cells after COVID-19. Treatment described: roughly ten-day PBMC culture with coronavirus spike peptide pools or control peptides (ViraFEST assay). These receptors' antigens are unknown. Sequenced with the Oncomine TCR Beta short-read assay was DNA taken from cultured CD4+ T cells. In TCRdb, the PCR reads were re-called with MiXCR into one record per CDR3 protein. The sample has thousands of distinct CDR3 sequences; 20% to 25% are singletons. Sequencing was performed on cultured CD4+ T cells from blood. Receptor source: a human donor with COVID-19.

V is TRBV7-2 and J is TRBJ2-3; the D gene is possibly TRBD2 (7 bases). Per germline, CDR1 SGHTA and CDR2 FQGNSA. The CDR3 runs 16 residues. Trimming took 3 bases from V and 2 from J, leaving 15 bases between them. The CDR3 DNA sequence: TGTGCCAGCAGCTTGGGAGGGGGGGTCCACACAGATACGCAGTATTTT. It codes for CASSLGGGVHTDTQYF.

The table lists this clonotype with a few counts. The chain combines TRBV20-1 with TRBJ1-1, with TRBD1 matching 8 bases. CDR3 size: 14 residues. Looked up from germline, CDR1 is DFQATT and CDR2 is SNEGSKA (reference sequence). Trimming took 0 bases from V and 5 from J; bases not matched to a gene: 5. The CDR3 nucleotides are TGCAGTGCTAGAGAGATACAGGGGGGGACTGAAGCTTTCTTT. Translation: CSAREIQGGTEAFF.

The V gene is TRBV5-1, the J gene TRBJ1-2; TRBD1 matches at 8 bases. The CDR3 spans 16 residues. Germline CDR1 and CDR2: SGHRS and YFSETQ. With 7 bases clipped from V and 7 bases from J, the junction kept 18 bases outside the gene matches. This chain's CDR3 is CASGGLTGEDTGGYTF. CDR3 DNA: TGCGCCAGCGGAGGTTTGACAGGGGAGGACACAGGTGGCTACACCTTC.

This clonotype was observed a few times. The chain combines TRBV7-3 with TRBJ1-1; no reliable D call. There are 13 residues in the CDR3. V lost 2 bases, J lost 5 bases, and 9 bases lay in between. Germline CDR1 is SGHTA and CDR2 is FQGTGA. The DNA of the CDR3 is TGTGCCAGCAGCTTAGACCTGGGGACTGAAGCTTTCTTT. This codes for CASSLDLGTEAFF.

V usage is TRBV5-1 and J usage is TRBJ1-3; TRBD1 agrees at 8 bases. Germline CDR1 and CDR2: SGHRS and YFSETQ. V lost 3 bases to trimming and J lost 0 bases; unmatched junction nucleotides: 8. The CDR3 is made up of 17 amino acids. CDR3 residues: CASSSGQGGSSGNTIYF. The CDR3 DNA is TGCGCCAGCAGCTCCGGACAGGGAGGAAGCTCTGGAAACACCATATATTTT.

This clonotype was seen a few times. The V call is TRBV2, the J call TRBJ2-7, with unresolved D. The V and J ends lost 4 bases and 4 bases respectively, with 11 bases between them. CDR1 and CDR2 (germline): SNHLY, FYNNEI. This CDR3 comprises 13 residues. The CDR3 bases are TGTGCCAGCAGTGTAAGGCTAGTTTACGAGCAGTACTTC. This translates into CASSVRLVYEQYF.

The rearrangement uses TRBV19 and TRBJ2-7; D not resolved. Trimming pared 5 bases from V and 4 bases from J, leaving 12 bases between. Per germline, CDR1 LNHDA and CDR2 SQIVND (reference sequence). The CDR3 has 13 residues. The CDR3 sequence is CASSRNLGYEQYF. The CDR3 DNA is TGTGCCAGTAGTCGGAACCTAGGGTACGAGCAGTACTTC.

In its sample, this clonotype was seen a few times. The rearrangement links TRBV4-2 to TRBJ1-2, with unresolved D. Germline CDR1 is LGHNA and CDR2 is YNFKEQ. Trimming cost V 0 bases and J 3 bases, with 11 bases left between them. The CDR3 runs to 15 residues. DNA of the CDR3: TGTGCCAGCAGCCAAGATGACCGGGCGGACTATGGCTACACCTTC. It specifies CASSQDDRADYGYTF.

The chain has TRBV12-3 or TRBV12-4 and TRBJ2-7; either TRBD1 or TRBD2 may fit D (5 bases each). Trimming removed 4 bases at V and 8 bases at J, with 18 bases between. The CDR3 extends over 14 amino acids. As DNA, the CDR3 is TGTGCCAGCAGTTCACGGGGCGGGTACTTAAAGCAGTACTTC. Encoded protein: CASSSRGGYLKQYF.

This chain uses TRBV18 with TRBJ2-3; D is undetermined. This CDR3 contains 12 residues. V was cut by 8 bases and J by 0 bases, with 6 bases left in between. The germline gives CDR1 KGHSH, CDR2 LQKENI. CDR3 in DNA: TGTGCCAGCGCAAAGAGCACAGATACGCAGTATTTT. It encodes CASAKSTDTQYF.

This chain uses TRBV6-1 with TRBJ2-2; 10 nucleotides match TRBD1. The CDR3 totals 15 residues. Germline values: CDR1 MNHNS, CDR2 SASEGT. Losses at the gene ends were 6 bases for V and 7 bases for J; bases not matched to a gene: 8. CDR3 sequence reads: CASRTDRGRSGELFF. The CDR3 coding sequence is TGTGCCAGCAGGACTGACAGGGGGCGCAGCGGGGAGCTGTTTTTT.

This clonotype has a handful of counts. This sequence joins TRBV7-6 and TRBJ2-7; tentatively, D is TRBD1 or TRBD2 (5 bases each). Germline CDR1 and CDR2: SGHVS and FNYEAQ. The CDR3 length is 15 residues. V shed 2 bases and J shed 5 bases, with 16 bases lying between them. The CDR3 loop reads CASSLNGPGPNEQYF. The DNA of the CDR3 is TGTGCCAGCAGCTTAAATGGACCGGGGCCCAACGAGCAGTACTTC.

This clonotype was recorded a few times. CDR3 loop: CSAMTTGYTEAFF. CDR3 nucleotide sequence: TGCAGTGCTATGACTACCGGGTACACTGAAGCTTTCTTT. The V gene is TRBV20-1, the J gene TRBJ1-1; D is ambiguous. Deletions cut 4 bases from V and 3 bases from J, with 12 bases between. This CDR3 is built from 13 residues. Germline-derived CDR1 and CDR2 are DFQATT and SNEGSKA (reference sequence).

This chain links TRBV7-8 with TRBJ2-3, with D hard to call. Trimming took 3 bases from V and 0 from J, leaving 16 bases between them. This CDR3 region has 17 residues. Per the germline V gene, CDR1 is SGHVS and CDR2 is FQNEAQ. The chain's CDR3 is CASSLVGLSLSTDTQYF. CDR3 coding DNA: TGTGCCAGCAGCTTGGTAGGGCTGTCATTAAGCACAGATACGCAGTATTTT.

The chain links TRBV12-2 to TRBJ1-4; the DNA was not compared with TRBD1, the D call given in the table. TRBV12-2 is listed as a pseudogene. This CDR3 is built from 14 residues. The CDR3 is CASPGGPNNEKLFF. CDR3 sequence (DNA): TGTGCAAGTCCCGGGGGGCCCAATAATGAAAAACTGTTTTTT.

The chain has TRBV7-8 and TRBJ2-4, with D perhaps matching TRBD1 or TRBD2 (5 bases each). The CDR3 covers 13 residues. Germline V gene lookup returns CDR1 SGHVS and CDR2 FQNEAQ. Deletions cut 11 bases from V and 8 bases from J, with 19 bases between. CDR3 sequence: CASAGTSRDIQYF. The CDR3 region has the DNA TGTGCCTCTGCCGGGACCTCTCGGGACATTCAGTACTTC.